Sequencing of this T cell receptor (beta chain) was carried out in a study of early T cells in non-severe SARS-CoV-2 infection. The overall study: Sequencing used unsorted whole-blood bulk RNA, so chains lack pairing. Study-wide points: In VDJdb matching, anti-spike CD8 responses were favored while private and CD4 specificities went missing.

In germline, CDR1 is SGHAT, CDR2 FQNNGV. V lost 0 bases and J lost 3; bases outside the gene matches: 0. The CDR3 sequence is 15 residues long. Researchers attached unique molecular identifiers to individual cDNA molecules. TCRdb re-called the 5' RACE reads through MiXCR, storing one row per CDR3 protein. Here the sample spans some 60,000 distinct CDR3 sequences, 10% to 15% being singletons. At least ten counts were recorded for this clonotype. No antigen is known for it. This TCR was recovered from an adult who was a healthcare worker with PCR-confirmed SARS-CoV-2 infection or an uninfected control (not recorded which). The specimen was whole blood. The chain employs TRBV11-2 and TRBJ2-3; 10 nucleotides align to TRBD1. CDR3 nucleotide sequence: TGTGCCAGCAGCTTAGAGGACAGGGGGACAGATACGCAGTATTTT. This codes for CASSLEDRGTDTQYF.